The rows below give T cell receptor beta chains drawn from one sample of a study of blood T cell repertoires in COVID-19. Clones were read by immunoSEQ multiplex PCR, and TCRdb kept only the in-frame ones, dropping some. The data hold 200,000 to 250,000 clones, with around 84% observed a single time. Material for sequencing was peripheral blood. The receptors were gathered from a woman in her sixties who had recovered from COVID-19. The CDR3 runs from the conserved cysteine through the conserved F or W. A D gene is named only where the DNA matches it firmly. Not every row has a clone size; where given, it reads once, few, many or a size class.

V: TRBV19; size: NA; D: TRBD1; J: TRBJ1-2; CDR3: CASSSGQGNYGYTF; DNA: TGTGCCAGTAGTTCCGGACAGGGTAACTATGGCTACACCTTC
V: TRBV15; size: NA; D: NA; J: TRBJ2-7; CDR3: CATSRGLPSSYEQYF; DNA: TGTGCCACCAGCAGAGGACTACCTTCTTCCTACGAGCAGTACTTC
V: TRBV11-2; size: NA; D: TRBD1; J: TRBJ2-1; CDR3: CASSQPGQYNEQFF; DNA: TGTGCCAGCAGCCAACCGGGACAGTACAATGAGCAGTTCTTC
V: TRBV9; size: NA; D: NA; J: TRBJ1-1; CDR3: CASSVAVNTEAFF; DNA: TGTGCCAGCAGCGTAGCAGTGAACACTGAAGCTTTCTTT
V: TRBV6-2/TRBV6-3; size: many; D: NA; J: TRBJ2-7; CDR3: CASNPDEGTLNDEQYF; DNA: TGTGCCAGCAACCCCGACGAAGGGACACTGAACGACGAGCAGTACTTC
V: TRBV5-5; size: NA; D: TRBD1; J: TRBJ1-4; CDR3: CASSLLQGAPSKLFF; DNA: TGTGCCAGCAGCTTGTTGCAGGGGGCGCCCTCAAAACTGTTTTTT
V: TRBV2; size: NA; D: TRBD2; J: TRBJ2-2; CDR3: CASSPGLAFTGELFF; DNA: TGTGCCAGCAGCCCCGGACTAGCGTTCACCGGGGAGCTGTTTTTT
V: TRBV9; size: NA; D: NA; J: TRBJ1-4; CDR3: CASSVQGLGEKLFF; DNA: TGTGCCAGCAGCGTTCAGGGATTGGGTGAAAAACTGTTTTTT
V: TRBV7-8; size: NA; D: NA; J: TRBJ1-1; CDR3: CASSQRDKWTGTEAFF; DNA: TGTGCCAGCAGCCAACGGGACAAATGGACGGGCACTGAAGCTTTCTTT
V: TRBV7-3; size: NA; D: TRBD2; J: TRBJ2-1; CDR3: CASSFFGGYNEQFF; DNA: TGTGCCAGCAGCTTCTTCGGGGGGTACAATGAGCAGTTCTTC
V: TRBV30; size: NA; D: NA; J: TRBJ1-1; CDR3: CAWSSSYMNTEAFF; DNA: TGTGCCTGGAGTTCGTCTTACATGAACACTGAAGCTTTCTTT
V: TRBV4-1; size: NA; D: NA; J: TRBJ2-5; CDR3: CASSQEWDTQETQYF; DNA: TGCGCCAGCAGCCAAGAATGGGACACCCAAGAGACCCAGTACTTC
V: TRBV28; size: NA; D: NA; J: TRBJ2-7; CDR3: CASSYQGGEQYF; DNA: TGTGCCAGCAGTTACCAGGGAGGCGAGCAGTACTTC
V: TRBV18; size: many; D: TRBD1; J: TRBJ2-7; CDR3: CASSLWDRDYEQYF; DNA: TGTGCCAGCTCACTTTGGGACAGGGACTACGAGCAGTACTTC
V: TRBV9; size: NA; D: TRBD1; J: TRBJ1-2; CDR3: CASSSKDRGLYGYTF; DNA: TGTGCCAGCAGCAGTAAGGACAGGGGGTTGTATGGCTACACCTTC
V: TRBV4-2; size: once; D: TRBD1; J: TRBJ2-1; CDR3: CASSHGQAGSYNEQFF; DNA: TGTGCCAGCAGCCACGGACAGGCTGGCTCCTACAATGAGCAGTTCTTC
V: TRBV7-9; size: few; D: NA; J: TRBJ1-4; CDR3: CASSQGRTNEKLFF; DNA: TGTGCCAGCAGCCAGGGGAGAACTAATGAAAAACTGTTTTTT
V: TRBV6-5; size: NA; D: TRBD1; J: TRBJ1-1; CDR3: CASRRGQGSVGAFF; DNA: TGTGCTAGCAGGCGGGGACAGGGGAGTGTAGGAGCTTTCTTT
V: TRBV15; size: NA; D: NA; J: TRBJ1-5; CDR3: CATSRQGIGQPQHF; DNA: TGTGCCACCAGCAGACAGGGGATAGGTCAGCCCCAGCATTTT
V: TRBV5-6; size: NA; D: TRBD2; J: TRBJ2-1; CDR3: CASSTRASGVYNEQFF; DNA: TGTGCCAGCAGCACTAGGGCTAGCGGGGTCTACAATGAGCAGTTCTTC
V: TRBV2; size: NA; D: TRBD2; J: TRBJ2-3; CDR3: CASRAGTSGTDTQYF; DNA: TGTGCCAGCAGGGCCGGGACTAGCGGCACAGATACGCAGTATTTT
V: TRBV5-1; size: NA; D: TRBD2; J: TRBJ2-7; CDR3: CASSLSGGAYEQYF; DNA: TGCGCCAGCAGCCTTAGCGGGGGGGCCTACGAGCAGTACTTC
V: TRBV12-2; size: once; D: NA; J: TRBJ1-3; CDR3: CASRLVGLTGNTIYF; DNA: TGTGCAAGTCGCTTAGTCGGGTTAACTGGAAACACCATATATTTT
V: TRBV7-9; size: NA; D: NA; J: TRBJ1-2; CDR3: CASTEQLGALRRGYTF; DNA: TGTGCCAGCACCGAGCAGTTGGGGGCCCTCCGAAGAGGCTACACCTTC
V: TRBV11-3; size: NA; D: TRBD1; J: TRBJ2-3; CDR3: CASSQRGTGSGDTQYF; DNA: TGTGCCAGCAGCCAGAGGGGGACAGGGTCGGGAGATACGCAGTATTTT
V: TRBV12-5; size: NA; D: TRBD1; J: TRBJ2-5; CDR3: CASGPQGPETQYF; DNA: TGTGCTAGTGGGCCACAGGGGCCTGAGACCCAGTACTTC
V: TRBV27; size: NA; D: NA; J: TRBJ2-7; CDR3: CASSFGAGSYEQYF; DNA: TGTGCCAGCAGTTTCGGTGCAGGGTCCTACGAGCAGTACTTC
V: TRBV11-2; size: few; D: NA; J: TRBJ2-1; CDR3: CASSLGAKDLEQFF; DNA: TGTGCCAGCAGCTTAGGGGCTAAAGATTTAGAGCAGTTCTTC
V: TRBV15; size: NA; D: NA; J: TRBJ1-3; CDR3: CATSRGRVDTIYF; DNA: TGTGCCACCAGCAGAGGCAGGGTGGACACCATATATTTT
V: TRBV3-1/TRBV3-2; size: NA; D: NA; J: TRBJ1-1; CDR3: CASSTGGTEAFF; DNA: TGTGCCAGCAGCACGGGGGGTACTGAAGCTTTCTTT
V: TRBV19; size: NA; D: NA; J: TRBJ1-5; CDR3: CASSARAQPQHF; DNA: TGTGCCAGTAGTGCCAGGGCTCAGCCCCAGCATTTT
V: TRBV27; size: NA; D: NA; J: TRBJ1-5; CDR3: CASAGFEGAQHF; DNA: TGTGCCAGCGCAGGGTTTGAGGGGGCCCAGCATTTT
V: TRBV11-2; size: NA; D: NA; J: TRBJ2-5; CDR3: CASEQRLGEGTQYF; DNA: TGTGCCAGCGAACAACGACTAGGAGAGGGGACCCAGTACTTC
V: TRBV9; size: NA; D: NA; J: TRBJ2-7; CDR3: CASSVGSSMNYEQYF; DNA: TGTGCCAGCAGCGTAGGGAGCTCCATGAACTACGAGCAGTACTTC
V: TRBV7-2; size: NA; D: NA; J: TRBJ2-7; CDR3: CASSLQGIEQYF; DNA: TGTGCCAGCAGCTTACAGGGAATCGAGCAGTACTTC
V: TRBV11-1; size: few; D: NA; J: TRBJ1-5; CDR3: CASSLTREQPQHF; DNA: TGTGCCAGCAGCTTAACGCGGGAACAGCCCCAGCATTTT
V: TRBV7-6; size: NA; D: NA; J: TRBJ2-3; CDR3: CASSLAGGRGTDTQYF; DNA: TGTGCCAGCAGCTTAGCGGGGGGGCGTGGCACAGATACGCAGTATTTT
V: TRBV5-1; size: NA; D: NA; J: TRBJ2-5; CDR3: CASSTGPGGETQYF; DNA: TGCGCCAGCAGCACGGGACCTGGGGGCGAGACCCAGTACTTC
V: TRBV12-3/TRBV12-4; size: once; D: NA; J: TRBJ1-1; CDR3: CASSQGRRQAFF; DNA: TGTGCCAGCAGCCAGGGGCGCCGTCAAGCTTTCTTT
V: TRBV7-9; size: NA; D: TRBD1; J: TRBJ1-1; CDR3: CASSFQQGSTEAFF; DNA: TGTGCCAGCAGCTTTCAACAGGGGAGCACTGAAGCTTTCTTT
V: TRBV27; size: NA; D: NA; J: TRBJ1-2; CDR3: CASSPGSFSGGYTF; DNA: TGTGCCAGCAGTCCGGGATCATTTTCGGGTGGCTACACCTTC
V: TRBV6-5; size: NA; D: NA; J: TRBJ1-1; CDR3: CASSYYRGQEAFF; DNA: TGTGCCAGCAGTTACTATAGGGGACAAGAAGCTTTCTTT
V: TRBV4-1; size: NA; D: TRBD2; J: TRBJ2-7; CDR3: CASSQWTSGVTYEQYF; DNA: TGCGCCAGCAGCCAATGGACTAGCGGGGTCACCTACGAGCAGTACTTC
V: TRBV7-9; size: NA; D: NA; J: TRBJ1-1; CDR3: CASSLSARMNTEAFF; DNA: TGTGCCAGCAGCTTATCGGCCAGGATGAACACTGAAGCTTTCTTT
V: TRBV7-3; size: few; D: TRBD1; J: TRBJ1-1; CDR3: CASSLTDRTGEGAFF; DNA: TGTGCCAGCAGCTTAACCGACCGGACAGGGGAGGGAGCTTTCTTT
V: TRBV6-2/TRBV6-3; size: NA; D: NA; J: TRBJ1-1; CDR3: CASSSTGVGTEAFF; DNA: TGTGCCAGCAGTTCCACGGGGGTAGGCACTGAAGCTTTCTTT
V: TRBV11-2; size: NA; D: NA; J: TRBJ2-5; CDR3: CASSRGETQYF; DNA: TGTGCCAGCAGCAGGGGGGAGACCCAGTACTTC
V: TRBV10-2; size: few; D: NA; J: TRBJ2-1; CDR3: CASGGSSEFF; DNA: TGCGCCAGTGGGGGGTCCTCCGAGTTCTTC
V: TRBV2; size: NA; D: TRBD2; J: TRBJ2-5; CDR3: CASSSGGVETQYF; DNA: TGTGCCAGCAGTAGCGGGGGGGTAGAGACCCAGTACTTC
V: TRBV2; size: NA; D: NA; J: TRBJ2-3; CDR3: CASTLEGATDTQYF; DNA: TGTGCCAGCACTCTGGAGGGGGCCACAGATACGCAGTATTTT
V: TRBV19; size: NA; D: NA; J: TRBJ1-3; CDR3: CASTRRGAGAGNTIYF; DNA: TGTGCCAGTACGCGTCGTGGGGCAGGGGCCGGAAACACCATATATTTT
V: TRBV6-1; size: NA; D: TRBD1; J: TRBJ1-4; CDR3: CASSENRGLDEKLFF; DNA: TGTGCCAGCAGTGAAAACAGGGGGCTGGATGAAAAACTGTTTTTT
V: TRBV3-1/TRBV3-2; size: NA; D: TRBD2; J: TRBJ2-5; CDR3: CASSQAGTSGGRGETQYF; DNA: TGTGCCAGCAGCCAAGCCGGGACTAGCGGGGGGCGGGGAGAGACCCAGTACTTC
V: TRBV30; size: NA; D: NA; J: TRBJ2-3; CDR3: CAWSSAGASTDTQYF; DNA: TGTGCCTGGAGTAGCGCAGGGGCGAGCACAGATACGCAGTATTTT
V: TRBV5-5; size: NA; D: TRBD1; J: TRBJ2-7; CDR3: CASSLRQGALLEQYF; DNA: TGTGCCAGCAGCTTGAGGCAGGGGGCCCTACTGGAGCAGTACTTC
V: TRBV5-4; size: once; D: TRBD1; J: TRBJ1-2; CDR3: CASSRDRGLNGYTF; DNA: TGTGCCAGCAGCCGGGACAGGGGCCTCAATGGCTACACCTTC
V: TRBV4-1; size: NA; D: TRBD1; J: TRBJ2-2; CDR3: CASSFPGQGFDTGELFF; DNA: TGCGCCAGCAGCTTCCCGGGACAGGGGTTCGACACCGGGGAGCTGTTTTTT
V: TRBV2; size: NA; D: TRBD1; J: TRBJ1-5; CDR3: CASSEEGGAGQPQHF; DNA: TGTGCCAGCAGTGAAGAAGGGGGCGCGGGTCAGCCCCAGCATTTT
V: TRBV6-5; size: NA; D: TRBD1; J: TRBJ1-4; CDR3: CASSYSGQGDEKLFF; DNA: TGTGCCAGCAGTTACTCGGGACAGGGGGACGAAAAACTGTTTTTT
V: TRBV5-5; size: NA; D: TRBD1; J: TRBJ1-1; CDR3: CASSPGQGFYVNTEAFF; DNA: TGTGCCAGCAGCCCGGGACAGGGGTTTTACGTGAACACTGAAGCTTTCTTT